Each of the 32 T cell receptor beta chains below was sequenced from the same sample in a study of T-cell reconstitution after alpha-beta-depleted transplantation in children. Unique molecular identifiers were built into the TCRbeta library. TCRdb processed the PCR reads anew with MiXCR; each CDR3 protein has one entry. Among some 350,000 distinct CDR3 sequences, roughly 17% were seen once, and the ten largest hold around 43%. The input for sequencing was PBMCs, mostly from graft donor cells, taken 360 days after TCRalphabeta/CD19-depleted stem cell transplant. The receptors here all came from a male patient between 2 and 10 years old who had a stem cell transplant for acute lymphoblastic leukemia, so the T cells may come from the graft donor.

The chain is built from TRBV7-9 and TRBJ1-4; D gene uncertain. The CDR3 runs to 12 residues. The germline V and J ends were trimmed by 7 bases and 5 bases, with 8 bases remaining between them. Germline assignment: CDR1 SEHNR and CDR2 FQNEAQ (reference sequence). CDR3: CASTARNEKLFF. Written as DNA, the CDR3 is TGTGCCAGCACAGCCAGAAATGAAAAACTGTTTTTT.

This clonotype has ten or more counts. The rearrangement joins TRBV28 to TRBJ2-1; D possibly matches TRBD1 or TRBD2 (5 bases each). The germline gives CDR1 MDHEN, CDR2 SYDVKM. This CDR3 contains 14 residues. The V end was cut by 5 bases, the J end by 9 bases, with 17 bases between. The CDR3 here is CASSLRDPRSEQFF. The CDR3 coding sequence is TGTGCCAGCAGTCTCCGGGACCCACGGAGTGAGCAGTTCTTC.

This clonotype was counted between two and nine times. The chain recombines TRBV20-1 with TRBJ1-5; D is unclear. The V gene lost 1 base and the J gene lost 0 bases, with 10 bases spanning the gap. The germline gives CDR1 DFQATT, CDR2 SNEGSKA (reference sequence). There are 15 residues in the CDR3. The CDR3 sequence is CSARGGPRSNQPQHF. CDR3 bases: TGCAGTGCTAGAGGGGGTCCCCGTAGCAATCAGCCCCAGCATTTT.

Only a few counts were recorded for this clonotype. The rearrangement uses TRBV28 and TRBJ2-7, with 7 positions matching TRBD2. Trimming removed 8 bases from V and 0 bases from J; junction bases left unmatched: 7. CDR1 is MDHEN and CDR2 is SYDVKM in the germline V gene. This CDR3 contains 14 residues. DNA for the CDR3: TGTGCCAGCGCGGGACTACAAAACTCCTACGAGCAGTACTTC. Translated, it gives CASAGLQNSYEQYF.

This chain connects TRBV5-1 to TRBJ1-5; D gene uncertain. The CDR3 contains 14 residues. Germline CDR1 reads SGHRS; CDR2 reads YFSETQ. The V end lost 1 base, the J end lost 3 bases, and 8 bases lay between the germline ends. This CDR3 is CASSLSDPNQPQHF. CDR3 DNA: TGCGCCAGCAGCTTGTCAGATCCCAATCAGCCCCAGCATTTT. The entire variable domain, with the rest obtained from reference TRBV5-1 and TRBJ1-5, is as follows: KAGVTQTPRYLIKTRGQQVTLSCSPISGHRSVSWYQQTPGQGLQFLFEYFSETQRNKGNFPGRFSGRQFSNSRSEMNVSTLELGDSALYLCASSLSDPNQPQHFGDGTRLSIL.

This clonotype has only a few counts. This chain uses TRBV12-3 or TRBV12-4 with TRBJ2-2; 8 bases align to TRBD2. V trimming: 8 bases; J trimming: 3 bases; junction bases outside the gene matches: 5. This CDR3 spans 14 amino acids. CDR3 residues: CASRSGSDTGELFF. The CDR3 nucleotides read TGTGCCAGCCGGAGCGGGAGTGACACCGGGGAGCTGTTTTTT.

V and J are TRBV12-3 or TRBV12-4 and TRBJ1-1; D might be TRBD1 (5 bases). With 7 bases removed from V and 0 bases from J, the gap between germline ends came to 9 bases. The length of the CDR3 is 13 residues. The CDR3, as DNA: TGTGCCAGCATGGCCAGGGTGAACACTGAAGCTTTCTTT. It specifies CASMARVNTEAFF.

This chain uses TRBV5-1 with TRBJ2-1; 9 nucleotides match TRBD1. The CDR3 consists of 17 residues. Germline loops: CDR1 SGHRS, CDR2 YFSETQ. J lost 4 bases, V lost 4 bases, and 12 bases had no gene match. The CDR3 spells CASSPLQGAPKYNEQFF. CDR3 DNA: TGCGCCAGCAGCCCCTTACAGGGGGCACCCAAATACAATGAGCAGTTCTTC.

The chain links TRBV28 to TRBJ2-7, with a possible D match to TRBD2 (6 bases). Germline V gene sequence: CDR1 MDHEN, CDR2 SYDVKM. V lost 4 bases, J lost 3 bases, and 19 bases lay in between. The CDR3 spans 16 residues. The CDR3 sequence is CASSSYLDLSGYEQYF. CDR3 coding DNA: TGTGCCAGCAGTTCCTACCTTGATCTTAGCGGCTACGAGCAGTACTTC.

This clonotype was seen more than once but under ten times. The chain has TRBV20-1 and TRBJ1-2, with D maybe TRBD1 (6 bases). V lost 0 bases, J lost 4 bases, and 15 bases lay in between. This CDR3 has 15 residues. Germline assignment: CDR1 DFQATT and CDR2 SNEGSKA (reference sequence). CDR3 sequence reads: CSARDPTGLLYGYTF. The DNA for the CDR3 is TGCAGTGCTAGAGATCCGACAGGCCTCCTCTATGGCTACACCTTC.

The table lists this clonotype with a few counts. The chain carries TRBV9 and TRBJ2-1; D is undetermined. Germline CDR1 and CDR2: SGDLS and YYNGEE. The CDR3 covers 12 residues. Trimming shortened V by 0 bases and J by 7 bases, and 5 bases separated the two germline ends. CDR3 coding DNA: TGTGCCAGCAGCGTAGGTAGGAATGAGCAGTTCTTC. It yields the protein CASSVGRNEQFF.

The chain couples TRBV30 to TRBJ2-1; TRBD2 might be the D (6 bases). CDR3 length equals 11 residues. Between the trimmed V and J ends, which lost 8 bases and 15 bases, there was a span of 20 bases. Germline V CDR1 and CDR2: GTSNPN, SVGIG (reference sequence). This chain's CDR3 is CAGEEARSPFF. The DNA of the CDR3 is TGTGCCGGGGAGGAGGCAAGGTCGCCGTTCTTC.

DNA of the CDR3: TGCGCCAGCAGCTCCGTCGGGACTAGCATCCGCGAGCAGTACTTC. Translated, it gives CASSSVGTSIREQYF. The V and J genes are TRBV5-1 and TRBJ2-7; TRBD2 matches 9 bases. Trimming cost V 3 bases and J 6 bases; bases outside gene matches: 10. Germline values: CDR1 SGHRS, CDR2 YFSETQ. The CDR3 has 15 residues.

This chain links TRBV12-3 or TRBV12-4 with TRBJ2-7; no firm D call. This CDR3 has 13 amino acids. V was pared by 6 bases and J by 3 bases, with 12 bases between. The CDR3 DNA is TGTGCCAGCAGCCGAGGCCCCTTCTACGAGCAGTACTTC. It is translated as CASSRGPFYEQYF.

This clonotype was detected a few times. This chain links TRBV25-1 with TRBJ1-2; D not resolved. V lost 8 bases and J lost 8, with 21 bases in between. Germline V CDR1 and CDR2: MGHDK, SYGVNS. The CDR3 totals 14 residues. The CDR3 spells CASGPGYLPSGYTF. DNA for the CDR3: TGTGCCAGCGGGCCGGGGTACCTTCCATCCGGCTACACCTTC.

The gene calls are TRBV4-1 and TRBJ1-4; D remains unclear. CDR1 and CDR2 (germline): MGHRA, YSYEKL. The CDR3 totals 15 residues. V was shortened by 1 base and J by 0 bases, with 6 bases between the two germline ends. The CDR3 sequence: CASSQVWATNEKLFF. CDR3 DNA: TGCGCCAGCAGCCAAGTTTGGGCAACTAATGAAAAACTGTTTTTT.

This clonotype was recorded a few times. The chain is built from TRBV6-2 or TRBV6-3 and TRBJ2-2; 7 bases fit TRBD2. The germline CDR1 and CDR2 sequences are MNHEY and SVGEGT. CDR3 length equals 14 residues. Germline trimming cut 4 bases from V and 4 bases from J; bases unmatched to any gene: 3. The CDR3 DNA reads as TGTGCCAGCAGTTCGGGGGGTGGCACCGGGGAGCTGTTTTTT. This encodes CASSSGGGTGELFF.

CDR3 sequence reads: CASSLEWAGHNEQFF. The DNA of the CDR3 is TGTGCCAGCAGCTTAGAATGGGCAGGACACAATGAGCAGTTCTTC. The chain recombines TRBV7-9 with TRBJ2-1; D gene unclear. The V end was cut by 1 base, the J end by 5 bases, with 12 bases between. Germline assignment: CDR1 SEHNR and CDR2 FQNEAQ (reference sequence). The CDR3 is made up of 15 amino acids.

This clonotype occurred a few times. This sequence joins TRBV7-2 and TRBJ2-1; unclear D gene. Trimming cost V 1 base and J 2 bases, with 12 bases left between them. The CDR3 has 16 amino acids. Germline V CDR1 and CDR2: SGHTA, FQGNSA. CDR3 in amino acids: CASSLVSLAAYNEQFF. The CDR3 DNA is TGTGCCAGCAGCTTAGTTTCCCTGGCCGCCTACAATGAGCAGTTCTTC.

There are a few counts of this clonotype. The chain uses TRBV2 and TRBJ1-6, with TRBD1 identical over 8 bases. Looked up from germline, CDR1 is SNHLY and CDR2 is FYNNEI. V dropped 9 bases and J dropped 8; count of bases not matched to a gene: 6. The CDR3 runs to 13 residues. CDR3 region: CARQGQGDSPLHF. DNA for the CDR3: TGTGCCAGACAAGGACAGGGTGATTCACCCCTCCACTTT.

In DNA, the CDR3 is TGTGCCAGCAGAGTACAGGGGGGGGAGACCCAGTACTTC. It is translated as CASRVQGGETQYF. The chain joins TRBV28 to TRBJ2-5, with a tentative D call TRBD1 (8 bases). The CDR3 contains 13 residues. The V gene lost 6 bases and the J gene lost 5 bases, with 13 bases spanning the gap. Germline CDR1 reads MDHEN; CDR2 reads SYDVKM.

This clonotype was seen a few times. V usage is TRBV12-3 or TRBV12-4 and J usage is TRBJ2-5; TRBD2 is a possible D gene (6 bases). The V gene lost 5 bases and the J gene lost 5 bases, with 27 bases spanning the gap. The CDR3 spans 18 residues. The CDR3 is CASSPDRSRGLDWETQYF. The CDR3 coding sequence is TGTGCCAGCAGTCCCGACCGCTCAAGGGGACTTGATTGGGAGACCCAGTACTTC.

This clonotype was seen a handful of times. This sequence joins TRBV4-3 and TRBJ2-3, with 7 bases identical to TRBD2. The CDR3 sequence is 15 residues long. The germline CDR1 and CDR2 sequences are LGHNA and YSLEER. V was pared by 6 bases and J by 6 bases, with 12 bases of the junction left unmatched. CDR3 nucleotide sequence: TGCGCCAGCAGAGACGGGGTCGGGGGAGGGGATACGCAGTATTTT. Its translation is CASRDGVGGGDTQYF.

V and J are TRBV29-1 and TRBJ1-1, with 9 positions matching TRBD1. Germline trimming cut 8 bases from V and 1 base from J; bases unmatched to any gene: 11. Germline CDR1 SQVTM, CDR2 ANQGSEA. CDR3 length equals 15 residues. The CDR3 region has the DNA TGCAGCATCAAGTGGAGGGGACAGGGGAACACTGAAGCTTTCTTT. Its translation is CSIKWRGQGNTEAFF.

This clonotype was seen at least ten times. The chain recombines TRBV20-1 with TRBJ2-1, with 8 bases that match TRBD1. CDR3 size: 16 residues. The junction had 9 bases not matched to a gene; V was cut back by 0 bases and J by 5 bases. Germline V gene lookup returns CDR1 DFQATT and CDR2 SNEGSKA (reference sequence). DNA for the CDR3: TGCAGTGCTAGAGATCCCTGGACAGGGTCCCACAATGAGCAGTTCTTC. The encoded protein is CSARDPWTGSHNEQFF.

This clonotype was picked up many times. The chain uses TRBV28 and TRBJ2-2; D not resolved. CDR3 length: 13 residues. Looked up from germline, CDR1 is MDHEN and CDR2 is SYDVKM. Deletions cut 5 bases from V and 4 bases from J, with 8 bases between. This CDR3 is CASSLFGTGELFF. CDR3 coding DNA: TGTGCCAGCAGTCTTTTCGGCACCGGGGAGCTGTTTTTT.

The chain uses TRBV6-6 and TRBJ2-7, with D uncertain. Per the germline V gene, CDR1 is MNHNY and CDR2 is SVGAGI (reference sequence). This CDR3 region has 11 residues. V was clipped by 6 bases and J by 12 bases, with 15 bases between them. CDR3 sequence reads: CASSPRGGLYF. The CDR3 DNA reads as TGTGCCAGCAGCCCAAGAGGTGGTTTGTACTTC.

V gene TRBV14 combines with J gene TRBJ2-7; tentative D call: TRBD2 (5 bases). CDR1 and CDR2 from the germline V gene are SGHDN and FVKESK. The V end lost 3 bases, the J end lost 2 bases, and 14 bases lay between the germline ends. The CDR3 consists of 15 residues. The CDR3 sequence is CASSQSGLVPYEQYF. For the CDR3, the DNA is TGTGCCAGCAGCCAGTCGGGGTTGGTACCCTACGAGCAGTACTTC.

The chain recombines TRBV20-1 with TRBJ2-5; the D is unclear. Germline CDR1 and CDR2: DFQATT and SNEGSKA (reference sequence). The CDR3 runs 13 residues. Between the trimmed V and J ends, which lost 6 bases and 2 bases, there was a span of 13 bases. Here the CDR3 reads CSAASLWQETQYF. CDR3 bases: TGCAGTGCCGCGTCCCTCTGGCAAGAGACCCAGTACTTC.

This rearrangement joins TRBV4-1 to TRBJ2-1, with D perhaps TRBD2 (5 bases). The CDR3 sequence is 18 residues long. The germline V gene encodes CDR1 MGHRA and CDR2 YSYEKL. Trimming took 0 bases from V and 4 from J, leaving 19 bases between them. As DNA, the CDR3 is TGCGCCAGCAGCCAAGAGGCCTTACCCCGGGGAACTTACAATGAGCAGTTCTTC. Protein: CASSQEALPRGTYNEQFF.

Comment on this clonotype: A much more abundant neighbour one base away suggests this may be a read error. This chain links TRBV4-3 with TRBJ1-4, with D uncertain. Germline CDR1 reads LGHNA; CDR2 reads YSLEER. The CDR3 contains 15 residues. CDR3 coding DNA: TGCGCCAGCATCCAAGGCAGGTCTCTTAATGAAAAACTGTTTTTT. Translation gives CASIQGRSLNEKLFF.

The chain is built from TRBV4-3 and TRBJ1-6; 8 bases are shared with TRBD1. The V gene end was trimmed by 0 bases and the J gene end by 10 bases; junction bases not matched to a gene: 8. This CDR3 is 16 amino acids long. Germline-derived CDR1 and CDR2 are LGHNA and YSLEER. The CDR3 DNA sequence: TGCGCCAGCAGCCAAGATGGCAGGGGGCTACGCTCACCCCTCCACTTT. It codes for CASSQDGRGLRSPLHF.